Detailed here is one T cell receptor (beta chain). CDR1 DFQATT and CDR2 SNEGSKA come from the germline V gene (reference sequence). Trimming stripped 5 bases from V and 5 bases from J, with 10 bases between. There are 12 residues in the CDR3. TCRdb itself ran the reads through MiXCR, one entry per CDR3 protein. The sample includes over 90,000 distinct CDR3 sequences, 25% to 40% of them seen just once. The record originates from a study of type 1 regulatory T cells. About the research overall: T-allo10 is a Tr1-enriched, alloantigen-specific CD4 T cell product made in vitro.

What was sequenced was CD4+ T cells, either the whole sample or a sorted fraction (not recorded which). The TCR was taken from a human donor in good health. The V gene is TRBV20-1, the J gene TRBJ2-1; D may be TRBD2 (6 bases). The chain's CDR3 is CSARDWDNEQFF. The CDR3 bases are TGCAGTGCTCGGGACTGGGACAATGAGCAGTTCTTC.